Shown below are 23 T cell receptor beta chains from a single sample sequenced in a study of OX40 agonist ivuxolimab in advanced cancers. Libraries were constructed by the immunoSEQ multiplex PCR assay. The clones in this table, taken by TCRdb from immuneACCESS, are in-frame only. Not every clone is retained; where verified, under half of the shortfall comes from an unresolved V gene, and the cause of the rest is unknown. The sample table contains tens of thousands of clones; only one count was recorded for 89% of them. The ten biggest clones cover less than 0.2% of the sample. Sequences were derived from CD4+ or CD8+ T cells sorted from blood, sampled in a trial of the OX40 agonist ivuxolimab. These receptors came from an adult with an advanced solid tumor such as melanoma, head and neck, liver or kidney cancer.

J is TRBJ1-1 and V is TRBV5-4; TRBD1 aligns across 7 bases. The germline V gene encodes CDR1 SGHNT and CDR2 YYREEE (reference sequence). J lost 3 bases, V lost 4 bases, and 15 bases had no gene match. This CDR3 region has 17 residues. This CDR3 reads CASSTLQGTREDTEAFF. The CDR3 nucleotides read TGTGCCAGCAGCACCCTACAGGGGACCCGGGAGGACACTGAAGCTTTCTTT. The full variable domain, completed using reference TRBV5-4 and TRBJ1-1, is ETGVTQSPTHLIKTRGQQVTLRCSSQSGHNTVSWYQQALGQGPQFIFQYYREEENGRGNFPPRFSGLQFPNYSSELNVNALELDDSALYLCASSTLQGTREDTEAFFGQGTRLTVV.

CDR3 sequence reads: CASRINGRGTDTQYF. CDR3 in DNA: TGTGCCAGCAGGATTAACGGGAGGGGCACAGATACGCAGTATTTT. This chain links TRBV4-2 with TRBJ2-3; 8 bases agree with TRBD2. Germline V CDR1 and CDR2: LGHNA, YNFKEQ. This CDR3 is built from 15 residues. J lost 1 base, V lost 6 bases, and 6 bases had no gene match.

The V gene is TRBV6-6, the J gene TRBJ1-2, with D possibly being TRBD1 (6 bases). Germline loops: CDR1 MNHNY, CDR2 SVGAGI (reference sequence). This CDR3 comprises 13 residues. Trimming pared 11 bases from V and 7 bases from J, leaving 20 bases between. CDR3 DNA sequence: TGTGCCGCACAGGGTGGGATTCTAAGTGGCTACACCTTC. Translated, it gives CAAQGGILSGYTF.

V and J are TRBV14 and TRBJ2-5; D tentatively fits TRBD1 or TRBD2 (5 bases each). Germline assignment: CDR1 SGHDN and CDR2 FVKESK. The CDR3 length is 16 residues. V was shortened by 0 bases and J by 5 bases, with 16 bases between the two germline ends. CDR3 nucleotides: TGTGCCAGCAGCCAAGAACGAGGGGCGCTGGGGGAGACCCAGTACTTC. Its translation: CASSQERGALGETQYF.

The chain is built from TRBV9 and TRBJ2-5; the match to TRBD2 covers 11 bases. The germline CDR1 and CDR2 sequences are SGDLS and YYNGEE. Trimming cost V 0 bases and J 5 bases; bases outside gene matches: 6. The CDR3 covers 16 residues. CDR3 loop: CASSVGLAGGQETQYF. The DNA of the CDR3 is TGTGCCAGCAGCGTAGGGCTAGCGGGGGGTCAGGAGACCCAGTACTTC.

The chain links TRBV2 to TRBJ1-2, with D perhaps matching TRBD1 (5 bases). Trimming shortened V by 2 bases and J by 5 bases, and 15 bases separated the two germline ends. In germline, CDR1 is SNHLY, CDR2 FYNNEI. The length of the CDR3 is 15 residues. Here the CDR3 DNA reads TGTGCCAGCAGTGAAATCCAGGGATATGTGTATGGCTACACCTTC. Translating gives CASSEIQGYVYGYTF.

The V and J genes are TRBV29-1 and TRBJ2-7; D not resolved. Trimming took off 7 bases at V and 3 bases at J, with 13 bases between the two ends. Per germline, CDR1 SQVTM and CDR2 ANQGSEA. This CDR3 spans 12 amino acids. The CDR3 nucleotides read TGCAGCGCTTCGCTGGACGGCTACGAGCAGTACTTC. It codes for CSASLDGYEQYF.

V gene TRBV7-9 combines with J gene TRBJ2-7, with 7 bases that match TRBD2. CDR1 is SEHNR and CDR2 is FQNEAQ in the germline V gene (reference sequence). CDR3 length: 13 residues. The trim removed 0 bases at V and 9 bases at J, leaving 5 bases unmatched. CDR3 sequence: CASSLAPPGGQYF. CDR3 DNA: TGTGCCAGCAGCTTAGCCCCTCCGGGAGGGCAGTACTTC.

V gene TRBV6-5 combines with J gene TRBJ2-2, with 9 bases fitting TRBD1. Germline assignment: CDR1 MNHEY and CDR2 SVGAGI. The CDR3 runs 15 residues. Germline trimming cut 6 bases from V and 5 bases from J; bases unmatched to any gene: 7. Written as DNA, the CDR3 is TGTGCCAGCAGCAAACAGGGGGCGAGAACCGGGGAGCTGTTTTTT. Translated, it gives CASSKQGARTGELFF.

The V call is TRBV19, the J call TRBJ2-7, with 13 bases aligning to TRBD2. The CDR3 spans 15 residues. Trimming removed 10 bases from V and 1 base from J; junction bases left unmatched: 7. The germline CDR1 and CDR2 sequences are LNHDA and SQIVND (reference sequence). The CDR3 sequence: CATSKTSGRSYEQYF. CDR3 in DNA: TGTGCCACTTCAAAGACTAGCGGGAGGTCCTACGAGCAGTACTTC.

This chain uses TRBV7-9 with TRBJ1-4; TRBD1 agrees at 7 bases. V trimming: 5 bases; J trimming: 3 bases; junction bases outside the gene matches: 6. Germline loops: CDR1 SEHNR, CDR2 FQNEAQ (reference sequence). This CDR3 is built from 15 residues. CDR3 loop: CASSLTGDANEKLFF. In DNA, the CDR3 is TGTGCCAGCAGCCTCACAGGGGACGCTAATGAAAAACTGTTTTTT.

This chain joins TRBV6-5 and TRBJ2-2; 7 nucleotides line up with TRBD2. Per the germline V gene, CDR1 is MNHEY and CDR2 is SVGAGI. The CDR3 runs to 16 residues. Germline trimming cut 4 bases from V and 3 bases from J; bases unmatched to any gene: 8. This chain's CDR3 is CASSSLKRGYTGELFF. CDR3 bases: TGTGCCAGCAGTTCCCTAAAGCGGGGATACACCGGGGAGCTGTTTTTT.

The chain has TRBV6-5 and TRBJ1-4; no reliable D call. This CDR3 has 13 residues. V lost 0 bases and J lost 9, with 8 bases in between. The V gene's germline CDR1 is MNHEY and CDR2 SVGAGI. The CDR3 sequence is CASSYSVTQKLFF. CDR3 sequence (DNA): TGTGCCAGCAGTTACTCGGTCACCCAAAAACTGTTTTTT.

The chain is built from TRBV25-1 and TRBJ2-7; 8 bases match TRBD1. After removal of 4 bases from V and 4 bases from J, the junction contained 3 bases not matched to a gene. The CDR3 is 13 amino acids. Germline lookup yields CDR1 MGHDK and CDR2 SYGVNS. The CDR3 loop reads CASSGTGRYEQYF. The DNA of the CDR3 is TGTGCCAGCAGTGGGACAGGGAGGTACGAGCAGTACTTC.

This chain uses TRBV5-1 with TRBJ1-2; D possibly corresponds to TRBD1 (5 bases). Germline CDR1 and CDR2: SGHRS and YFSETQ. This CDR3 is 13 amino acids long. V was trimmed by 3 bases and J by 1 base, leaving 7 bases between them. CDR3 in amino acids: CASSSQGNYGYTF. The DNA of the CDR3 is TGCGCCAGCAGCTCGCAGGGTAACTATGGCTACACCTTC.

The chain recombines TRBV7-2 with TRBJ2-5; 14 nucleotides line up with TRBD2. The CDR3 is made up of 16 amino acids. J gave up 4 bases and V 1 base, and 2 bases lay outside the gene matches. Germline V gene data show CDR1 as SGHTA and CDR2 as FQGNSA. For the CDR3, the DNA is TGTGCCAGCAGCTTAGAAGGACTAGCGGGAGGAGAGACCCAGTACTTC. Its translation: CASSLEGLAGGETQYF.

The genes are TRBV18 and TRBJ2-7; the match to TRBD1 covers 8 bases. The CDR3 extends over 13 amino acids. Trimming at V came to 3 bases and at J to 7 bases, leaving 5 bases not matched to a gene. Germline assignment: CDR1 KGHSH and CDR2 LQKENI. CDR3 nucleotides: TGTGCCAGCTCACCGACAGGGGTTGGAGAGCAGTACGTC. Protein product: CASSPTGVGEQYV.

This sequence joins TRBV7-2 and TRBJ2-3; tentatively, D is TRBD1 or TRBD2 (6 bases each). The CDR3 consists of 17 residues. Per germline, CDR1 SGHTA and CDR2 FQGNSA. The V and J ends lost 7 bases and 6 bases respectively, with 26 bases between them. The CDR3 DNA is TGTGCCAGCACCTCCGAGGGGGGTTCGCAGGGCTGGGATACGCAGTATTTT. Its translation is CASTSEGGSQGWDTQYF. Full variable domain (outside the CDR3, taken from reference TRBV7-2 and TRBJ2-3): GAGVSQSPSNKVTEKGKDVELRCDPISGHTALYWYRQSLGQGLEFLIYFQGNSAPDKSGLPSDRFSAERTGGSVSTLTIQRTQQEDSAVYLCASTSEGGSQGWDTQYFGPGTRLTVL.

This CDR3 reads CASSLVKGLPNSPLHF. The CDR3 nucleotides are TGTGCCAGCAGCTTAGTAAAGGGACTCCCAAATTCACCCCTCCACTTT. The genes are TRBV7-2 and TRBJ1-6; D possibly corresponds to TRBD1 (5 bases). CDR3 length: 16 residues. Looked up from germline, CDR1 is SGHTA and CDR2 is FQGNSA. V lost 1 base to trimming and J lost 7 bases, with 14 bases between them. Full variable domain (outside the CDR3, taken from reference TRBV7-2 and TRBJ1-6): GAGVSQSPSNKVTEKGKDVELRCDPISGHTALYWYRQSLGQGLEFLIYFQGNSAPDKSGLPSDRFSAERTGGSVSTLTIQRTQQEDSAVYLCASSLVKGLPNSPLHFGNGTRLTVT.

The chain combines TRBV10-3 with TRBJ1-3, with D possibly being TRBD1 (5 bases). In germline, CDR1 is ENHRY, CDR2 SYGVKD. Trimming took 2 bases from V and 1 from J, leaving 15 bases between them. CDR3 length: 17 residues. This CDR3 reads CAISEPAGRASGNTIYF. CDR3 nucleotides: TGTGCCATCAGTGAGCCGGCGGGGCGGGCGTCTGGAAACACCATATATTTT.

V and J are TRBV6-4 and TRBJ2-1, with 9 bases identical to TRBD1. The CDR3 is 15 amino acids. The germline V gene has CDR1 MRHNA and CDR2 SNTAGT. Losses at the gene ends were 6 bases for V and 4 bases for J; bases not matched to a gene: 7. This CDR3 reads CASSEQGARYNEQFF. CDR3 DNA: TGTGCCAGCAGCGAACAGGGGGCGCGTTACAATGAGCAGTTCTTC.

The gene calls are TRBV5-1 and TRBJ1-4; perhaps TRBD1 as D (5 bases). This CDR3 region has 17 residues. The V end was cut by 4 bases, the J end by 4 bases, with 20 bases between. The germline CDR1 and CDR2 sequences are SGHRS and YFSETQ. Written as DNA, the CDR3 is TGCGCCAGCAGCCTAGGACAAGGACTACCAATTAATGAAAAACTGTTTTTT. Amino acid sequence: CASSLGQGLPINEKLFF.

V is TRBV11-1 and J is TRBJ1-1, with D hard to call. The V end was cut by 5 bases, the J end by 5 bases, with 15 bases between. This CDR3 region has 14 residues. Germline-derived CDR1 and CDR2 are SGHAT and FQDESV (reference sequence). DNA of the CDR3: TGTGCCAGCAGCCCCGGCACTTTGAGGACTGAAGCTTTCTTT. Translated: CASSPGTLRTEAFF.